This entry describes one T cell receptor beta chain. This clone's antigen is unknown. Per-base quality was not reported, and no clone a single base away is much larger than it. A single peripheral blood draw of approximately 100 mL on average was collected from each donor into heparinised tubes. Using a panel that included CD45RO, CCR7, CD25, CD127, CD95 and CD27, naive, central memory, regulatory and stem cell-like memory CD4+ T cells were sorted on a BD FACSAria II. Every sorted population had a purity above 95%. PBMCs were separated immediately by Lymphoprep density gradient centrifugation and were stained directly, without being cultured. So that batch effects would be minimized, each experiment stained and sorted samples in pairs, pairing one healthy donor with one patient. The record originates from a study of beta chain features in type 1 diabetes (dated by TCRdb to 2016 to 2019). Background on the whole study: Mean age, gender distribution, total cell number and subset yield were not different between patients and healthy donors. Across all samples, around 99 million sorted cells were examined, and cell number per subset correlated strongly with RNA yield. The study compared TCRB repertoires of sorted circulating CD4+ T cell subsets between recently diagnosed type 1 diabetes patients and matched healthy donors. Whereas all 30 or so donors provided naive and central memory subsets, regulatory and stem cell-like memory subsets were isolated from just 8 patients and roughly eight healthy donors. What the work shows at the level of the full study, not this receptor alone: Fewer insertions and more nucleotide deletions at VDJ recombination sites were observed in patients with type 1 diabetes, implying thymic rearrangement abnormalities. Type 1 diabetes patients showed a moderate but significant shortening of TCRB CDR3 length in all four CD4+ subsets. Because cDNA was sequenced instead of genomic DNA, highly expressing activated cells could be over-represented, though the groups showed no difference in activation or CD3 levels. Naive, central memory and regulatory TCRB repertoires appeared to be more alike among patients than among healthy donors. HLA sub-analyses involved small numbers of individuals, so any influence of HLA type on TCRB rearrangement remained unresolved. Shorter templates might be favored by PCR, yet because patient and control samples were amplified and corrected together, any such skew would affect both groups equally.

V loses 0 bases of germline sequence and J loses 6 bases, and the interval between the two ends is 13 bases. Via the germline V gene (reference sequence), CDR1 is SGHNT and CDR2 YYREEE. The CDR3 goes from the cysteine to the phenylalanine over 14 residues. Here the CDR3 DNA is all that survives: 42 bases in frame from base 1. All of the isolated RNA was reverse transcribed with the High Capacity cDNA Reverse Transcription Kit, so expressed TCRB transcripts were sequenced. Naive, central memory and regulatory T cell samples underwent deep immunoSEQ sequencing, averaging about 3.57 million total reads per sample. After sorted cells were lysed in RLT buffer, RNA was extracted with DNase-treated RNeasy Micro or Mini kits, with the choice depending on cell number. Each cell subset was processed separately to prevent cross-contamination, with patient and healthy donor samples processed together. Using the immunoSEQ multiplex PCR, TCRB sequences were amplified from cDNA into 87-bp fragments spanning the CDR3 region. Sequencing of the amplicons was performed on the Illumina HiSeq platform. As for the authors' bioinformatics: Synthetic template baselines were used to correct PCR bias computationally, reads within Hamming distance 2 were collapsed, and singletons that could not be merged were discarded. Reads were aligned to IMGT to assign V, D and J genes, CDR3 length, and insertions or deletions at six rearrangement sites. Clonotype counts were normalized to sorted cell number within each subset before computing true diversity and Gini coefficients with the tcR R package. The overlap coefficient, calculated on TCRB nucleotide sequences, was used to quantify repertoire sharing. As a proxy for the pre-selection repertoire, out-of-frame TCRB sequences from naive cells were analyzed. The table was pulled from immuneACCESS by TCRdb, which kept in-frame rearrangements only. Such tables lose some clones; where checked, under half of the loss comes from unresolved V genes, and the rest has no known cause. V and J calls and clone size come straight from that table; D and trimming were deduced from the DNA. The sample table shows under 500,000 clones, and approximately 28% are seen once. The top ten clones comprise 0.065% of the sample.

This clonotype was obtained from a man between 18 and 35 years old in good health. In this chain, TRBV5-4 is recombined with TRBJ2-7; no D gene can be assigned with confidence. What was sequenced was naive CD4+ T cells from blood. The cell subset or site label here, explained by the study, means: true naive CD4+ T cells. The CDR3 in this case is CASSLDASTSEQYF. DNA sequence: TGTGCCAGCAGCTTGGACGCCAGCACCTCCGAGCAGTACTTC.